Below are 5 T cell receptor beta chains sequenced from a single sample in a study of blood T cell repertoires in COVID-19. The assay was immunoSEQ multiplex PCR, and TCRdb's table has in-frame clones only and misses some. There are over 45,000 clones in the sample; 75% to 95% occur only once, and under 6.5% lies in the top ten. Material: peripheral blood. These receptors were collected from a man aged 70-80 years with acute or convalescent COVID-19.

This rearrangement joins TRBV3-1 (or the pseudogene TRBV3-2) to TRBJ2-7, with 7 bases aligning to TRBD1. From germline, CDR1 is LGHDT and CDR2 YNNKEL (reference sequence). V shed 0 bases and J 6 bases; nucleotides not matched to a gene: 26. There are 21 residues in the CDR3. Here the CDR3 reads CASSQDLRQGLQSFALLEQYF. The CDR3 DNA sequence: TGTGCCAGCAGCCAAGATCTCCGACAGGGTCTTCAATCGTTCGCCCTCCTCGAGCAGTACTTC.

In its sample, this clone was seen once. V and J are TRBV27 and TRBJ2-2, with D perhaps matching TRBD1 (6 bases). This CDR3 has 15 residues. In germline, CDR1 is MNHEY, CDR2 SMNVEV (reference sequence). The V end lost 3 bases, the J end lost 5 bases, and 13 bases lay between the germline ends. CDR3 sequence reads: CASSFDRLRTGELFF. The CDR3 coding sequence is TGTGCCAGCAGTTTCGACAGGCTAAGGACCGGGGAGCTGTTTTTT.

The V gene is TRBV7-9, the J gene TRBJ2-7, with 7 bases that match TRBD1. The CDR3 is 14 amino acids. The germline CDR1 and CDR2 sequences are SEHNR and FQNEAQ (reference sequence). J gave up 3 bases and V 3 bases, and 5 bases lay outside the gene matches. CDR3 protein: CASSFEDRFYEQYF. As DNA, the CDR3 is TGTGCCAGCAGCTTTGAGGACAGGTTCTACGAGCAGTACTTC.

The chain combines TRBV30 with TRBJ2-1; D may be TRBD1 (5 bases). V dropped 4 bases and J dropped 7 bases, with 14 bases sitting between them. This CDR3 comprises 13 residues. In germline, CDR1 is GTSNPN, CDR2 SVGIG (reference sequence). CDR3 sequence reads: CAWIGQGSNEQFF. The CDR3 DNA is TGTGCCTGGATCGGACAAGGGTCAAATGAGCAGTTCTTC.

V is TRBV18 and J is TRBJ2-1; the D gene is possibly TRBD2 (5 bases). Trimming cost V 3 bases and J 1 base, with 13 bases left between them. Germline V lookup: CDR1 KGHSH, CDR2 LQKENI. The CDR3 is 16 amino acids. The CDR3 nucleotides are TGTGCCAGCTCACCGGGTACCGGGGTGTCCTACAATGAGCAGTTCTTC. Amino acid sequence: CASSPGTGVSYNEQFF.